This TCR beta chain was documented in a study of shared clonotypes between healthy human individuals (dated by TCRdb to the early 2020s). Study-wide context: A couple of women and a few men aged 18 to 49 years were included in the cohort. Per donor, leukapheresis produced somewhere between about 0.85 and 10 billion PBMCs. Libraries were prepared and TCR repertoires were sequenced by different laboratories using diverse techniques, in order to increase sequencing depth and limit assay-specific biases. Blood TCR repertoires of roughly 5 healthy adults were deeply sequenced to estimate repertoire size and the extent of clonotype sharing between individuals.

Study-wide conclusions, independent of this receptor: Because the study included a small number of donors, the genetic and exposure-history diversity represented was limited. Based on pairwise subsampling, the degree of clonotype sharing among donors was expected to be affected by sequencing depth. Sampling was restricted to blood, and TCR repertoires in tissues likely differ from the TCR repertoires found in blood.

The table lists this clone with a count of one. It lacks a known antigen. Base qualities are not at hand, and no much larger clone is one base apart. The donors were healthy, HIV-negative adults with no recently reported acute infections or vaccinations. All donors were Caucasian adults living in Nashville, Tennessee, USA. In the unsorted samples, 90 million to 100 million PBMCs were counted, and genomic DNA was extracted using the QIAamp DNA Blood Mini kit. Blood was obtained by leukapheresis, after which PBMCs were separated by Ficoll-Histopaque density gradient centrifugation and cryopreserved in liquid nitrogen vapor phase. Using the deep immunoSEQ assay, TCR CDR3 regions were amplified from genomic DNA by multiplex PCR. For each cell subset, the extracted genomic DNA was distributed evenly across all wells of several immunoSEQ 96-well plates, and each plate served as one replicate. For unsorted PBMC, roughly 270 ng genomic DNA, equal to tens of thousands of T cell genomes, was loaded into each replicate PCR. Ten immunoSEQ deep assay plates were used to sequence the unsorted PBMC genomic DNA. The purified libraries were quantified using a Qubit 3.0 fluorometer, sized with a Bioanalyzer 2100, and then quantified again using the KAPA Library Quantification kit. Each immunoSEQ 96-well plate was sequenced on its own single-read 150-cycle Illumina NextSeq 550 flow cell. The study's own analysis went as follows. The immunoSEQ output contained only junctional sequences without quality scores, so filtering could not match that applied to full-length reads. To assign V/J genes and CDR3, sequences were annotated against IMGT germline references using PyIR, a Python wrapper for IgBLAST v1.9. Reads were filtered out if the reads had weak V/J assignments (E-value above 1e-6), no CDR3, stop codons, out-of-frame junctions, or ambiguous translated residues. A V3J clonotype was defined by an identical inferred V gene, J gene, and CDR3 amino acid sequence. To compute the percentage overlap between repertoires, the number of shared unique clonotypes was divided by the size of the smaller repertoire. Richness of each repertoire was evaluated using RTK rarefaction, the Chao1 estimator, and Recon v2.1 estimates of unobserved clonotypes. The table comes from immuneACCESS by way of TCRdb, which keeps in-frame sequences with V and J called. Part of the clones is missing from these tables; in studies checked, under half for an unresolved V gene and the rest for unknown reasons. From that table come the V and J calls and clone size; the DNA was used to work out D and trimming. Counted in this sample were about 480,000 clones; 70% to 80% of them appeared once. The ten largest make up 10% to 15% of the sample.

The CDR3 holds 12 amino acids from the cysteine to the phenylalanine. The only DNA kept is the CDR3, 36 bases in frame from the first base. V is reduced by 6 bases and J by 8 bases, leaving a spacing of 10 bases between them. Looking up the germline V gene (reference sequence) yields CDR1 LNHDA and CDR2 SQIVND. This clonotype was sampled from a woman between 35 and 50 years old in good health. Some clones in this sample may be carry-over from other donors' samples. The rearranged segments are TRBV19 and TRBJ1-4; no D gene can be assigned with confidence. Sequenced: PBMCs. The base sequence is TGTGCCAGTAGGGACCTGGAGGAAAAACTGTTTTTT. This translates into CASRDLEEKLFF. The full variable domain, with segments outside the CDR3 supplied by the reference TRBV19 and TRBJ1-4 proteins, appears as DGGITQSPKYLFRKEGQNVTLSCEQNLNHDAMYWYRQDPGQGLRLIYYSQIVNDFQKGDIAEGYSVSREKKESFPLTVTSAQKNPTAFYLCASRDLEEKLFFGSGTQLSVL.